Shown below are 23 T cell receptor beta chains from a single sample sequenced in a study of OX40 agonist ivuxolimab in advanced cancers. Assay used: immunoSEQ multiplex PCR; TCRdb lists only in-frame clones, some missing. The sample shows roughly 68,000 clones, 84% of them seen only once. Sequenced material: CD4+ or CD8+ T cells sorted from blood, taken in a trial of the OX40 agonist ivuxolimab. All receptors come from an adult with an advanced solid tumor such as melanoma, head and neck, liver or kidney cancer.

This clone was picked up one time. The rearrangement uses TRBV7-2 and TRBJ2-3; D is unresolved. Germline V gene data show CDR1 as SGHTA and CDR2 as FQGNSA. Trimming took off 5 bases at V and 6 bases at J, with 12 bases between the two ends. The length of the CDR3 is 13 residues. Here the CDR3 reads CASSPLVGDTQYF. The CDR3 DNA is TGTGCCAGCAGCCCTCTAGTGGGGGATACGCAGTATTTT.

The V gene is TRBV9, the J gene TRBJ2-1; no clear D gene. The ends were cut back, 0 bases at V and 5 bases at J, with 12 bases in the middle. The CDR3 loop spans 15 amino acids. Germline CDR1 reads SGDLS; CDR2 reads YYNGEE. The CDR3 DNA reads as TGTGCCAGCAGCGTAGCTCCCCGCCGTCACAATGAGCAGTTCTTC. It specifies CASSVAPRRHNEQFF.

Regarding this clone: Other DNA sequences of this sample code for an identical CDR3. This sequence joins TRBV6-5 and TRBJ2-3; 7 bases align to TRBD1. Germline lookup yields CDR1 MNHEY and CDR2 SVGAGI. The CDR3 sequence is 13 residues long. The trim removed 11 bases at V and 1 base at J, leaving 6 bases unmatched. In nucleotides, the CDR3 is TGTGCCTCCCGAGGGACAGGCACAGATACGCAGTATTTT. As protein: CASRGTGTDTQYF.

The rearrangement links TRBV5-1 to TRBJ2-5; 9 nucleotides agree with TRBD1. The CDR3 runs to 15 residues. Germline V gene sequence: CDR1 SGHRS, CDR2 YFSETQ. J gave up 5 bases and V 4 bases, and 9 bases lay outside the gene matches. CDR3 DNA sequence: TGCGCCAGCAGCGCACAAGGGACAGGGAAGGAGACCCAGTACTTC. This translates into CASSAQGTGKETQYF.

The chain links TRBV7-2 to TRBJ1-1; no firm D call. This CDR3 region has 13 residues. The V end was cut by 6 bases, the J end by 1 base, with 9 bases between. Looked up from germline, CDR1 is SGHTA and CDR2 is FQGNSA. CDR3 sequence reads: CASRYTPNTEAFF. Here the CDR3 DNA reads TGTGCCAGCAGGTACACCCCGAACACTGAAGCTTTCTTT.

The chain couples TRBV6-5 to TRBJ1-1; D is uncertain. Trimming removed 1 base from V and 3 bases from J, with 6 bases in between. Germline assignment: CDR1 MNHEY and CDR2 SVGAGI. The CDR3 has 13 residues. The CDR3 coding sequence is TGTGCCAGCAGTTACTATGGGGACACTGAAGCTTTCTTT. This gives the protein CASSYYGDTEAFF.

This chain links TRBV27 with TRBJ2-5; TRBD2 is a possible D gene (5 bases). Germline CDR1 MNHEY, CDR2 SMNVEV (reference sequence). CDR3 size: 14 residues. Trimming took off 3 bases at V and 5 bases at J, with 13 bases between the two ends. This CDR3 is CASSFPGEGETQYF. The CDR3 bases are TGTGCCAGCAGTTTTCCCGGGGAAGGGGAGACCCAGTACTTC.

This clone is a singleton in its sample. The chain has TRBV18 and TRBJ1-3, with D unclear. This CDR3 spans 15 amino acids. V was pared by 3 bases and J by 0 bases, with 9 bases between. From germline, CDR1 is KGHSH and CDR2 LQKENI. CDR3 DNA: TGTGCCAGCTCACCGAGAGACACCTCTGGAAACACCATATATTTT. This sequence encodes CASSPRDTSGNTIYF.

This sequence joins TRBV27 and TRBJ2-6; 9 bases map to TRBD1. The J segment lost 0 bases and the V segment lost 6 bases, leaving 0 bases of the junction unmatched. This CDR3 spans 15 amino acids. CDR1 and CDR2 (germline): MNHEY, SMNVEV (reference sequence). The CDR3 DNA sequence: TGTGCCAGCAGACAGGGGGCCTCTGGGGCCAACGTCCTGACTTTC. Its translation is CASRQGASGANVLTF.

The chain combines TRBV28 with TRBJ1-4; D is ambiguous. The V end lost 2 bases, the J end lost 0 bases, and 10 bases lay between the germline ends. Germline V gene sequence: CDR1 MDHEN, CDR2 SYDVKM. This CDR3 has 16 amino acids. The CDR3 DNA reads TGTGCCAGCAGTTTACTTGGAGGTGCAACTAATGAAAAACTGTTTTTT. This encodes CASSLLGGATNEKLFF. Drawing the rest from reference TRBV28 and TRBJ1-4, the complete variable domain is DVKVTQSSRYLVKRTGEKVFLECVQDMDHENMFWYRQDPGLGLRLIYFSYDVKMKEKGDIPEGYSVSREKKERFSLILESASTNQTSMYLCASSLLGGATNEKLFFGSGTQLSVL.

V usage is TRBV5-4 and J usage is TRBJ2-7; D tentatively fits TRBD1 or TRBD2 (5 bases each). Trimming took 4 bases from V and 6 from J, leaving 20 bases between them. Germline V CDR1 and CDR2: SGHNT, YYREEE (reference sequence). CDR3 length: 15 residues. CDR3 region: CASSLPPGTSGEQYF. DNA of the CDR3: TGTGCCAGCAGCCTCCCCCCAGGGACCTCAGGCGAGCAGTACTTC.

The J gene is TRBJ1-5, the V gene TRBV7-2; 9 bases align to TRBD1. V lost 5 bases and J lost 0; bases outside the gene matches: 8. The V gene's germline CDR1 is SGHTA and CDR2 FQGNSA. This CDR3 has 17 amino acids. CDR3 loop: CASSPGQGFYSNQPQHF. The CDR3 DNA reads as TGTGCCAGCAGCCCGGGACAGGGATTTTATAGCAATCAGCCCCAGCATTTT.

This clone was observed a few times. V gene TRBV7-2 combines with J gene TRBJ1-2; 7 bases are shared with TRBD1. Germline values: CDR1 SGHTA, CDR2 FQGNSA. The CDR3 runs 14 residues. With V trimmed by 5 bases and J by 8 bases, 11 bases remained unmatched. DNA of the CDR3: TGTGCCAGCAGCGTCGGGACAGAGGGGGGCGGCTACACCTTC. This codes for CASSVGTEGGGYTF.

The chain links TRBV4-3 to TRBJ2-3; a possible D gene is TRBD2 (6 bases). The CDR3 is 15 residues long. From germline, CDR1 is LGHNA and CDR2 YSLEER. Trimming took off 1 base at V and 3 bases at J, with 11 bases between the two ends. The CDR3 region is CASSQGGGWTDTQYF. Here the CDR3 DNA reads TGCGCCAGCAGCCAAGGAGGAGGGTGGACAGATACGCAGTATTTT.

The J gene is TRBJ1-1, the V gene TRBV5-4, with D unclear. CDR3 length equals 13 residues. Trimming took off 4 bases at V and 1 base at J, with 8 bases between the two ends. Germline V gives CDR1 SGHNT, CDR2 YYREEE (reference sequence). The DNA of the CDR3 is TGTGCCAGCAGCGGGCATAGGAACACTGAAGCTTTCTTT. Translation gives CASSGHRNTEAFF. Drawing the rest from reference TRBV5-4 and TRBJ1-1, the complete variable domain is ETGVTQSPTHLIKTRGQQVTLRCSSQSGHNTVSWYQQALGQGPQFIFQYYREEENGRGNFPPRFSGLQFPNYSSELNVNALELDDSALYLCASSGHRNTEAFFGQGTRLTVV.

The table lists this clone with a count of one. The V call is TRBV5-5, the J call TRBJ2-5, with D perhaps TRBD1 (6 bases). Germline-derived CDR1 and CDR2 are SGHKS and YYEKEE (reference sequence). Trimming took off 7 bases at V and 5 bases at J, with 12 bases between the two ends. The CDR3 loop spans 12 amino acids. Written as DNA, the CDR3 is TGTGCCAGCTGTCAGGGGATCGAGACCCAGTACTTC. The encoded protein is CASCQGIETQYF.

This chain connects TRBV5-1 to TRBJ2-1; 10 nucleotides match TRBD1. J lost 4 bases, V lost 4 bases, and 5 bases had no gene match. CDR1 and CDR2 (germline): SGHRS, YFSETQ. The CDR3 covers 15 residues. The CDR3 nucleotides are TGCGCCAGCAGCACGAGGACAGGGGGATACAATGAGCAGTTCTTC. Amino acid sequence: CASSTRTGGYNEQFF.

This rearrangement joins TRBV11-2 to TRBJ1-1; maybe TRBD1 (5 bases). Trimming took 7 bases from V and 10 from J, leaving 16 bases between them. Germline CDR1 and CDR2: SGHAT and FQNNGV. The CDR3 runs to 12 residues. CDR3 bases: TGTGCCAGCACCCCCGGGGGGGTCCGAGCTTTCTTT. This gives the protein CASTPGGVRAFF.

This sequence joins TRBV9 and TRBJ2-5; TRBD2 matches at 8 bases. The V and J ends lost 4 bases and 5 bases, in that order; junction bases with no gene match: 7. The germline gives CDR1 SGDLS, CDR2 YYNGEE. CDR3 length: 14 residues. The CDR3 protein is CASSPLAGRETQYF. The CDR3 DNA is TGTGCCAGCAGCCCATTAGCGGGACGGGAGACCCAGTACTTC.

This chain connects TRBV18 to TRBJ1-1; no clear D. Trimming pared 6 bases from V and 1 base from J, leaving 12 bases between. The CDR3 sequence is 14 residues long. Germline values: CDR1 KGHSH, CDR2 LQKENI. This CDR3 is CASSLTVANTEAFF. CDR3 in DNA: TGTGCCAGCTCTCTAACAGTAGCGAACACTGAAGCTTTCTTT.

The gene calls are TRBV4-2 and TRBJ1-2; unclear D gene. Looked up from germline, CDR1 is LGHNA and CDR2 is YNFKEQ. CDR3 length: 15 amino acids. Trimming left V 0 bases short and J 3 bases short, with 11 bases between. DNA for the CDR3: TGTGCCAGCAGCCAAGATCCAAACTTGGACTATGGCTACACCTTC. Translated, it gives CASSQDPNLDYGYTF.

The chain carries TRBV2 and TRBJ2-7; 8 bases agree with TRBD1. Germline lookup yields CDR1 SNHLY and CDR2 FYNNEI. The junction had 12 bases not matched to a gene; V was cut back by 6 bases and J by 5 bases. The CDR3 sequence is 15 residues long. CDR3 DNA sequence: TGTGCCAGCAGCCCCGGACAGGGAGTATACAACGAGCAGTACTTC. Its protein is CASSPGQGVYNEQYF.

This clone was counted a few times. This sequence joins TRBV10-3 and TRBJ2-7, with 10 nucleotides matching TRBD2. The CDR3 is made up of 13 amino acids. Germline CDR1 and CDR2: ENHRY and SYGVKD. V was pared by 11 bases and J by 3 bases, with 7 bases of the junction left unmatched. The CDR3 loop is CASGSGRDYEQYF. The CDR3 DNA reads as TGTGCCTCCGGGAGCGGGAGGGACTACGAGCAGTACTTC.